This record covers a single T cell receptor beta chain. The antigen is not known. Sorting that relied on CD45RO/CCR7/CD25/CD127/CD95/CD27 yielded CD4+ naive, central memory, regulatory and stem cell-like memory cells. Each sorted population was over 95% pure. The data are from a study of beta chain features in type 1 diabetes. Reverse transcription of all isolated RNA meant that expressed TCRB transcripts were sequenced. Clones were read by immunoSEQ multiplex PCR, and TCRdb kept only the in-frame ones, dropping some. Counted here are a few hundred thousand clones, approximately 15% occurring once; the ten biggest clones make up approximately 0.019%. Findings and limits, study-wide: Individuals with type 1 diabetes displayed fewer insertions and more deletions at VDJ junctions.

This clonotype originated in a woman aged 18-35 years in good health. The sample consisted of naive CD4+ T cells from blood.

The CDR3 spells CASSPDLAGGWELFF. As DNA, the CDR3 is TGTGCCAGCAGCCCTGATTTAGCGGGAGGCTGGGAGCTGTTTTTT. The chain carries TRBV7-6 and TRBJ2-2, with 10 bases fitting TRBD2. The CDR3 totals 15 residues. The trim removed 5 bases at V and 9 bases at J, leaving 9 bases unmatched. Germline lookup yields CDR1 SGHVS and CDR2 FNYEAQ.